This TCR beta chain stems from a study of blood T cell repertoires in COVID-19 (dated by TCRdb to the early 2020s). At the level of the whole study: Collaborator samples came from the United States, Italy and Spain and covered acute and convalescent phases of COVID-19. Where available, HLA class I and class II types were obtained from metadata supplied by the sample provider rather than from assay-based typing. The prospective study material was composed of cDNA or gDNA derived from T cells, B-cell-depleted T cells, or PBMCs. The repertoires were made available in a free public database intended to serve as a resource for research on the immune response to SARS-CoV-2. A de-identified subject ID, COVID-19 status, age in years and sex were almost always included in the sample metadata. Samples came from the ongoing ImmuneRACE study (first 160 participants) plus 1,254 subjects from 6 global collaborators. Subjects who had been exposed to COVID-19, were actively infected with it, or had recovered from it provided the deeply sampled blood TCRbeta repertoires that made up the dataset. What the study reported, not specific to this receptor: The amount of clinical and demographic metadata varied by source and participant and was provided uncurated.

The immunoSEQ Assay, a bias-controlled multiplex PCR, was used to amplify TCRbeta CDR3 regions from genomic DNA. In the original analysis: Within the assay, amplification of reference gene primers was used to estimate how many nucleated cells each sample contained. To quantify the absolute abundance of each unique TCRbeta CDR3 rearrangement, sequence reads were collapsed and filtered. For each sample, productive Simpson clonality was calculated by taking the square root of Simpson's diversity index across productive rearrangements. Held by TCRdb, this immuneACCESS table contains in-frame sequences only and omits some clones. Under half of the omission traces to an unresolved V gene where checked; the cause of the rest is unknown. The DNA gave D and trimming, while V, J and clone size come from that table. The sample yields approximately 300,000 clones; more than 85% were counted once. Of the sample, under 0.95% is held by the ten largest clones.

The germline V gene (reference sequence) sets CDR1 to LNHDA and CDR2 to SQIVND. Compared with germline, V lacks 9 bases and J lacks 3 bases; bases without a gene match: 13. The CDR3 holds 16 amino acids from the cysteine to the phenylalanine. Solely the CDR3 DNA is kept, with 48 bases framed from the first base. Turning to this clone: No cognate antigen has been identified for it. One base away there is no much larger clone; base qualities are not given.

Each collaborating institution followed its own protocols to collect whole blood in K2EDTA tubes. For TCRbeta analysis, collaborator samples were shipped as frozen whole blood, as isolated PBMCs, or as DNA extracted from either sample type. The material sequenced was peripheral blood. Recombination linked TRBV19 to TRBJ1-5, and 8 junctional nucleotides match TRBD1. The origin of this receptor is a young man with acute or convalescent COVID-19. The CDR3 region reads CASLDRGPPNNQPQHF. The nucleotides read TGTGCCAGCCTCGACAGGGGCCCCCCGAACAATCAGCCCCAGCATTTT.